This record concerns one TCR beta chain sequence. The antigen remains unidentified. The genes and germline here are from mouse. The read ends 4 residues shy of where the CDR3 ends; the end is completed using the germline J gene. RNA extraction and reverse transcription yielded cDNA as sequencing template. Profiled with immunoSEQ multiplex PCR; TCRdb holds only in-frame clones, not every one. This table holds some 120,000 clones with no singletons; the top ten claim less than 20%. CDR3 length equals 14 residues. V dropped 5 bases and J dropped 3; count of bases not matched to a gene: 4. From germline, CDR1 is SGHSA and CDR2 FRNQAP. This entry belongs to a study of CD8+ T cells in alopecia areata. Study conclusions and caveats: Tissue-resident alphabeta T cells belonging to normal skin likewise get sequenced within scalp specimens.

Input material: lesional skin. J is TRBJ2-7 and V is TRBV16; 10 bases match TRBD2. The TCR sequence derives from a C3H/HeJ mouse with alopecia areata. The mouse line has the MHC haplotype H2-k. The sequenced CDR3 bases are TGTGCAAGCAGCGGGACTGGGGCTTTCTAT. Protein product: CASSGTGAFY. The CDR3, in full, reads CASSGTGAFYEQYF.